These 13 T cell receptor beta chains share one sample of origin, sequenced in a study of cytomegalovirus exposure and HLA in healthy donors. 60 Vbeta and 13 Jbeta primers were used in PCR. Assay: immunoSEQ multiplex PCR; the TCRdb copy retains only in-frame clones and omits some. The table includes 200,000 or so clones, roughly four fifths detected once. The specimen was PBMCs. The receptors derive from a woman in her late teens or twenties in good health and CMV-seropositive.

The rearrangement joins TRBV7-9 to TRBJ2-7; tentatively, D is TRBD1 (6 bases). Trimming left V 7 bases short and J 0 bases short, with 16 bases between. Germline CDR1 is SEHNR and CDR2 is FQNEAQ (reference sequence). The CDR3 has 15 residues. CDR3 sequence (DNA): TGTGCCAGCACCCAAGGGACAAAGTTCTCCTACGAGCAGTACTTC. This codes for CASTQGTKFSYEQYF.

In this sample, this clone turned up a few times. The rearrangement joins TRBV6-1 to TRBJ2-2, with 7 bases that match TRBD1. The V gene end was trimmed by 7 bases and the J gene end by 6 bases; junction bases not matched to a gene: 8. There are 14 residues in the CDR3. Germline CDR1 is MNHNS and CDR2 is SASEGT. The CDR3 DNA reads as TGTGCCAGCACCCAAGACAGGGATGCCGGGGAGCTGTTTTTT. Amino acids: CASTQDRDAGELFF.

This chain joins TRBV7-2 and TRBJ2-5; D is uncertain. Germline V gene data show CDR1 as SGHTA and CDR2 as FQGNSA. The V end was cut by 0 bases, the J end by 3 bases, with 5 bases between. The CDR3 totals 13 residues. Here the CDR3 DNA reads TGTGCCAGCAGCTTAGCGCGCAAAGAGACCCAGTACTTC. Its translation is CASSLARKETQYF.

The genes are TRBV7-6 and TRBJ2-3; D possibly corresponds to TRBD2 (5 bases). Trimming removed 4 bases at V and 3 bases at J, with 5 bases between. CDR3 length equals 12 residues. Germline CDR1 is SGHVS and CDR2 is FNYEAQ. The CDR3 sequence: CASSSGTDTQYF. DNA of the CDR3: TGTGCCAGCAGCTCGGGGACAGATACGCAGTATTTT. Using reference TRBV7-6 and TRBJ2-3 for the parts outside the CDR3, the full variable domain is GAGVSQSPRYKVTKRGQDVALRCDPISGHVSLYWYRQALGQGPEFLTYFNYEAQQDKSGLPNDRFSAERPEGSISTLTIQRTEQRDSAMYRCASSSGTDTQYFGPGTRLTVL.

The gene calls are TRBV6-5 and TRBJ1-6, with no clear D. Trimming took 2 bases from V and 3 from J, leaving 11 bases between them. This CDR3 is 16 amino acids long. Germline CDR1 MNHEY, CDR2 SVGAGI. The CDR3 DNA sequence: TGTGCCAGCAGTTACGAAGGACTGGACTATAATTCACCCCTCCACTTT. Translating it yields CASSYEGLDYNSPLHF.

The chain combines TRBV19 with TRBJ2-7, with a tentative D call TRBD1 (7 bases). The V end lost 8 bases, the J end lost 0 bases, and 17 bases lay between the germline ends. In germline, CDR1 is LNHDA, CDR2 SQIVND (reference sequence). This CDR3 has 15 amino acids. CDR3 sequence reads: CASSPSRDSSYEQYV. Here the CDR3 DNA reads TGTGCCAGTTCCCCCTCGCGGGACAGCTCCTACGAGCAGTACGTC.

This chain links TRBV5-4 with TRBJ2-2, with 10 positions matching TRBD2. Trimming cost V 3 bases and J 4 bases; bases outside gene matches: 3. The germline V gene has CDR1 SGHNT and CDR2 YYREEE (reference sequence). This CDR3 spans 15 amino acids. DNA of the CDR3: TGTGCCAGCAGCTCTAGCGGGGGCGGCACCGGGGAGCTGTTTTTT. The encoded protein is CASSSSGGGTGELFF. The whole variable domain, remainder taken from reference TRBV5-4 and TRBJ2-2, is ETGVTQSPTHLIKTRGQQVTLRCSSQSGHNTVSWYQQALGQGPQFIFQYYREEENGRGNFPPRFSGLQFPNYSSELNVNALELDDSALYLCASSSSGGGTGELFFGEGSRLTVL.

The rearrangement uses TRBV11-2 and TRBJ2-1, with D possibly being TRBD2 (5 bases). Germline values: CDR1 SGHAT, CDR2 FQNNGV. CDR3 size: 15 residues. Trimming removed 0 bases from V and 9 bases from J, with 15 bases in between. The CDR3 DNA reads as TGTGCCAGCAGCTTAGATCGGGGTAGCGTCTTTGAGCAGTTCTTC. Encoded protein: CASSLDRGSVFEQFF.

The chain's CDR3 is CASSYRGQSPTEAFF. The CDR3 nucleotides are TGTGCCAGCAGTTACCGGGGACAGAGTCCGACTGAAGCTTTCTTT. The chain carries TRBV6-5 and TRBJ1-1; 7 bases agree with TRBD1. Germline trimming cut 2 bases from V and 5 bases from J; bases unmatched to any gene: 8. Germline CDR1 is MNHEY and CDR2 is SVGAGI. CDR3 length equals 15 residues.

The CDR3 is CASSGRDNSYEQYF. The CDR3 nucleotides are TGTGCCAGCAGCGGACGGGACAATTCCTACGAGCAGTACTTC. The V and J genes are TRBV9 and TRBJ2-7; a weak D match, TRBD1 (6 bases). CDR3 length equals 14 residues. The V end lost 3 bases, the J end lost 1 base, and 11 bases lay between the germline ends. Germline-derived CDR1 and CDR2 are SGDLS and YYNGEE.

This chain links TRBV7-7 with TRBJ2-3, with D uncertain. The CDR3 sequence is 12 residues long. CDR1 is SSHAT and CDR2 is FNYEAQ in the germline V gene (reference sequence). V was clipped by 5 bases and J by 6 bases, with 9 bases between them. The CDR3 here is CASSPNGDTQYF. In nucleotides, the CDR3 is TGTGCCAGCAGCCCAAACGGTGATACGCAGTATTTT.

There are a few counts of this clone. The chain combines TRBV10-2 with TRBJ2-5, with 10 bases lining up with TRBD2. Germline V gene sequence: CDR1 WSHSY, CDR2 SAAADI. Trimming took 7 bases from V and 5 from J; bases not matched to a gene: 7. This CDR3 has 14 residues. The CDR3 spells CASNRAGGQETQYF. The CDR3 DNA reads TGCGCCAGCAACCGAGCGGGGGGGCAGGAGACCCAGTACTTC.

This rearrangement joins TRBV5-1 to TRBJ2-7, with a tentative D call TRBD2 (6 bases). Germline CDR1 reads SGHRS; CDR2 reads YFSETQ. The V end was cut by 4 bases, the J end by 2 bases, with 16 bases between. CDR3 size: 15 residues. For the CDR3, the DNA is TGCGCCAGCAGCCAAAATCCGGGACTTCCCTACGAGCAGTACTTC. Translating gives CASSQNPGLPYEQYF.